A single sample gave rise to the 15 T cell receptor beta chains below, sequenced in a study of blood T cell repertoires in COVID-19 (dated by TCRdb to the early 2020s). Libraries came from the immunoSEQ multiplex PCR assay. As stored in TCRdb, this immuneACCESS dataset retains in-frame rearrangements with V and J assigned. A fraction of the clones does not appear; measured against another copy, unresolved V genes explain less than half of the discrepancy, and the remainder lacks a known reason. This sample lists about 380,000 clones; about 87% were detected once. The biggest ten clones account for 1.3% of the sample. Material: PBMCs or T cells enriched from blood (not recorded which). The origin of the receptors is a man under 40 who had recovered from COVID-19.

The chain recombines TRBV15 with TRBJ2-2; D might be TRBD2 (6 bases). The ends were cut back, 0 bases at V and 5 bases at J, with 16 bases in the middle. Germline assignment: CDR1 LNHNV and CDR2 YYDKDF (reference sequence). The CDR3 is made up of 17 amino acids. The CDR3 nucleotides are TGTGCCACCAGCAGAGATCGAGGAGGGCGAAGGACCGGGGAGCTGTTTTTT. It specifies CATSRDRGGRRTGELFF.

The DNA for the CDR3 is TGTGCCAGCAGCCATCCCGGACTAGCGGGGCACTACGAGCAGTACTTC. Residues: CASSHPGLAGHYEQYF. The gene calls are TRBV3-1 (or the pseudogene TRBV3-2) and TRBJ2-7; 12 bases align to TRBD2. The CDR3 loop spans 16 amino acids. V trimming: 3 bases; J trimming: 3 bases; junction bases outside the gene matches: 6. In germline, CDR1 is LGHDT, CDR2 YNNKEL (reference sequence).

This chain joins TRBV5-1 and TRBJ1-2; 7 bases are a match to TRBD1. Germline values: CDR1 SGHRS, CDR2 YFSETQ. The CDR3 sequence is 14 residues long. Unmatched junction bases numbered 10, after V lost 5 bases and J lost 6 bases. The CDR3 protein is CASSNPGQLDGYTF. In nucleotides, the CDR3 is TGCGCCAGCAGTAACCCGGGACAGTTGGATGGCTACACCTTC.

The chain carries TRBV30 and TRBJ1-5; the D is unclear. The V end was cut by 0 bases, the J end by 6 bases, with 9 bases between. CDR3 length equals 13 residues. Germline V lookup: CDR1 GTSNPN, CDR2 SVGIG (reference sequence). The CDR3: CAWSVHPSQPQHF. The CDR3 nucleotides read TGTGCCTGGAGTGTACACCCCAGTCAGCCCCAGCATTTT.

This rearrangement joins TRBV27 to TRBJ2-1; D call uncertain. The germline CDR1 and CDR2 sequences are MNHEY and SMNVEV (reference sequence). The CDR3 spans 15 residues. Trimming shortened V by 4 bases and J by 0 bases, and 10 bases separated the two germline ends. Written as DNA, the CDR3 is TGTGCCAGCAGTTCAGACCCTAGCTCCTACAATGAGCAGTTCTTC. It translates to CASSSDPSSYNEQFF.

The V call is TRBV24-1, the J call TRBJ2-3; tentative D call: TRBD2 (5 bases). Germline CDR1 KGHDR, CDR2 SFDVKD. V was pared by 3 bases and J by 2 bases, with 8 bases between. There are 14 residues in the CDR3. The CDR3 loop is CATSDRGPTDTQYF. The DNA for the CDR3 is TGTGCCACCAGTGATCGCGGGCCCACAGATACGCAGTATTTT.

This chain joins TRBV11-2 and TRBJ2-5; possible D gene TRBD1, 6 bases. Trimming removed 5 bases from V and 3 bases from J, with 13 bases in between. Germline CDR1 SGHAT, CDR2 FQNNGV. The CDR3 sequence is 14 residues long. The CDR3 bases are TGTGCCAGCAGCCAACAGGGTGGAAAAGAGACCCAGTACTTC. Translation: CASSQQGGKETQYF.

This chain connects TRBV27 to TRBJ2-3; no clear D gene. The CDR3 loop spans 14 amino acids. Germline CDR1 and CDR2: MNHEY and SMNVEV (reference sequence). Trimming pared 2 bases from V and 0 bases from J, leaving 6 bases between. The CDR3 coding sequence is TGTGCCAGCAGTTTAGAGACTAGCACAGATACGCAGTATTTT. Its protein product is CASSLETSTDTQYF.

The rearrangement joins TRBV5-4 to TRBJ1-5; TRBD1 matches at 8 bases. Germline-derived CDR1 and CDR2 are SGHNT and YYREEE (reference sequence). This CDR3 spans 16 amino acids. J lost 2 bases, V lost 3 bases, and 7 bases had no gene match. The CDR3 loop reads CASSWGGQAGNQPQHF. CDR3 nucleotides: TGTGCCAGCAGCTGGGGGGGACAGGCAGGCAATCAGCCCCAGCATTTT.

The chain joins TRBV6-2 or TRBV6-3 to TRBJ2-7; 7 positions match TRBD1. The V gene's germline CDR1 is MNHEY and CDR2 SVGEGT. The CDR3 has 12 amino acids. V trimming: 4 bases; J trimming: 4 bases; junction bases outside the gene matches: 1. CDR3 region: CASSWTGYEQYF. Written as DNA, the CDR3 is TGTGCCAGCAGTTGGACAGGTTACGAGCAGTACTTC.

The chain couples TRBV3-1 (or the pseudogene TRBV3-2) to TRBJ1-1; D is perhaps TRBD1 (5 bases). The CDR3 has 16 amino acids. Germline CDR1 reads LGHDT; CDR2 reads YNNKEL (reference sequence). V was shortened by 4 bases and J by 0 bases, with 15 bases between the two germline ends. DNA for the CDR3: TGTGCCAGCAGCCCCCAGGGTGTGGGATTGAACACTGAAGCTTTCTTT. Its translation: CASSPQGVGLNTEAFF.

The chain recombines TRBV6-5 with TRBJ1-5; weak D call: TRBD1 (6 bases). Per the germline V gene, CDR1 is MNHEY and CDR2 is SVGAGI. With 7 bases removed from V and 5 bases from J, the gap between germline ends came to 15 bases. The CDR3 extends over 14 amino acids. The CDR3 DNA reads as TGTGCCAGCACCGATCGACAGGCGGATCAGCCCCAGCATTTT. Encoded protein: CASTDRQADQPQHF.

The chain is built from TRBV4-1 and TRBJ2-7, with 9 bases that match TRBD1. This CDR3 comprises 14 residues. The germline gives CDR1 MGHRA, CDR2 YSYEKL. The V and J ends lost 4 bases and 6 bases, in that order; junction bases with no gene match: 7. DNA for the CDR3: TGCGCCAGCAGCCGCCTAACGACAGGGGGCGAGCAGTACTTC. Protein: CASSRLTTGGEQYF.

This clone is a singleton in its sample. The genes are TRBV20-1 and TRBJ1-2; D is perhaps TRBD1 (6 bases). This CDR3 is 13 amino acids long. The germline V gene has CDR1 DFQATT and CDR2 SNEGSKA (reference sequence). Trimming cost V 3 bases and J 4 bases, with 12 bases left between them. In DNA, the CDR3 is TGCAGTGCTAGTTTTCCCAGGGGCTATGGCTACACCTTC. Encoded protein: CSASFPRGYGYTF.

The chain employs TRBV7-9 and TRBJ1-1; no clear D gene. With 6 bases removed from V and 1 base from J, the gap between germline ends came to 12 bases. CDR3 length: 14 residues. Germline V gene lookup returns CDR1 SEHNR and CDR2 FQNEAQ (reference sequence). CDR3: CASSLGPRNTEAFF. DNA of the CDR3: TGTGCCAGCAGTTTGGGCCCAAGGAACACTGAAGCTTTCTTT.